These 20 T cell receptor beta chains were sequenced from one sample in a study of control samples from healthy donors and cancer patients. Assay used: immunoSEQ multiplex PCR; TCRdb lists only in-frame clones, some missing. The data show 45,000 to 55,000 clones, with over 90% seen just once and around 24% held by the top ten. Input material: PBMCs. These receptors came from a woman between 45 and 65 years old with head and neck cancer.

The chain employs TRBV3-1 (or the pseudogene TRBV3-2) and TRBJ1-1; D may be TRBD1 (5 bases). CDR3 length: 14 residues. Trimming removed 3 bases from V and 3 bases from J, with 11 bases in between. Germline assignment: CDR1 LGHDT and CDR2 YNNKEL (reference sequence). The CDR3 region has the DNA TGTGCCAGCAGCCAGACAGCGAGGGACACTGAAGCTTTCTTT. This sequence encodes CASSQTARDTEAFF.

V gene TRBV3-1 (or the pseudogene TRBV3-2) combines with J gene TRBJ2-1, with 8 bases aligning to TRBD2. The V gene's germline CDR1 is LGHDT and CDR2 YNNKEL (reference sequence). Trimming cost V 2 bases and J 6 bases; bases outside gene matches: 6. The CDR3 runs to 15 residues. DNA for the CDR3: TGTGCCAGCAGCCAACGGCGGGGGGTCTCCAATGAGCAGTTCTTC. Its translation is CASSQRRGVSNEQFF.

Only one count was recorded for this clone. The chain uses TRBV18 and TRBJ2-3; D possibly corresponds to TRBD1 (6 bases). This CDR3 region has 15 residues. Germline V gene sequence: CDR1 KGHSH, CDR2 LQKENI. Deletions cut 3 bases from V and 5 bases from J, with 15 bases between. CDR3 protein: CASSPTTGFGDTQYF. The CDR3 DNA reads as TGTGCCAGCTCACCGACTACAGGGTTCGGAGATACGCAGTATTTT.

This chain joins TRBV2 and TRBJ2-7; no reliable D call. V lost 2 bases and J lost 3, with 8 bases in between. Germline V gene lookup returns CDR1 SNHLY and CDR2 FYNNEI. The CDR3 consists of 13 residues. The CDR3 nucleotides are TGTGCCAGCAGTGAATCTATTAACTACGAGCAGTACTTC. As protein: CASSESINYEQYF. Full variable domain (missing parts from reference TRBV2 and TRBJ2-7): EPEVTQTPSHQVTQMGQEVILRCVPISNHLYFYWYRQILGQKVEFLVSFYNNEISEKSEIFDDQFSVERPDGSNFTLKIRSTKLEDSAMYFCASSESINYEQYFGPGTRLTVT.

The V gene is TRBV3-1 (or the pseudogene TRBV3-2), the J gene TRBJ2-1; the match to TRBD2 covers 9 bases. CDR1 is LGHDT, CDR2 YNNKEL, per germline (reference sequence). V lost 1 base and J lost 7; bases outside the gene matches: 26. This CDR3 has 22 amino acids. The CDR3 protein is CASSQGSFLGLAGVLGWNEQFF. The CDR3 coding sequence is TGTGCCAGCAGCCAAGGCTCCTTCCTGGGATTAGCGGGAGTTTTGGGGTGGAATGAGCAGTTCTTC.

V gene TRBV6-5 combines with J gene TRBJ1-2; D perhaps matches TRBD1 (6 bases). The CDR3 loop spans 12 amino acids. Germline loops: CDR1 MNHEY, CDR2 SVGAGI. Between the trimmed V and J ends, which lost 1 base and 7 bases, there was a span of 7 bases. The CDR3 DNA is TGTGCCAGCAGTTACTTAGGGGGTGGCTACACCTTC. Translating gives CASSYLGGGYTF.

The V call is TRBV7-2, the J call TRBJ2-7; 10 bases agree with TRBD2. The V gene end was trimmed by 5 bases and the J gene end by 3 bases; junction bases not matched to a gene: 4. Germline V CDR1 and CDR2: SGHTA, FQGNSA. This CDR3 region has 14 residues. The DNA for the CDR3 is TGTGCCAGCAGCCGGACTAGCGGAAGCTACGAGCAGTACTTC. Its protein is CASSRTSGSYEQYF.

The rearrangement links TRBV6-2 or TRBV6-3 to TRBJ2-7; no reliable D call. The V gene lost 0 bases and the J gene lost 7 bases, with 7 bases spanning the gap. The germline gives CDR1 MNHEY, CDR2 SVGEGT. The CDR3 contains 12 residues. DNA of the CDR3: TGTGCCAGCAGTTACTCGTTCGGGGAGCAGTACTTC. Protein product: CASSYSFGEQYF.

The chain joins TRBV2 to TRBJ1-5; perhaps TRBD1 as D (6 bases). CDR1 is SNHLY, CDR2 FYNNEI, per germline. The CDR3 length is 13 residues. Trimming took 5 bases from V and 11 from J, leaving 16 bases between them. CDR3 loop: CASSYLEEGAQHF. The CDR3 DNA follows: TGTGCCAGCAGTTATTTGGAAGAGGGGGCCCAGCATTTT.

The chain links TRBV7-2 to TRBJ2-3, with 8 bases identical to TRBD2. This CDR3 region has 16 residues. Trimming cost V 5 bases and J 6 bases; bases outside gene matches: 13. Germline assignment: CDR1 SGHTA and CDR2 FQGNSA. CDR3 loop: CASSLGLAGRGDTQYF. The CDR3 DNA follows: TGTGCCAGCAGCCTCGGGCTAGCGGGCCGAGGGGATACGCAGTATTTT.

This rearrangement joins TRBV4-1 to TRBJ2-5; 13 bases map to TRBD2. Germline CDR1 is MGHRA and CDR2 is YSYEKL. J was trimmed by 4 bases and V by 4 bases; bases with no gene match: 12. This CDR3 spans 18 amino acids. In DNA, the CDR3 is TGCGCCAGCAGCCGTGAACAACTAGCGGGAGGGCCGAGAGAGACCCAGTACTTC. This sequence encodes CASSREQLAGGPRETQYF.

This clone was observed a single time. The rearrangement links TRBV7-8 to TRBJ2-1; 7 bases map to TRBD1. J gave up 7 bases and V 2 bases, and 8 bases lay outside the gene matches. Germline V gene lookup returns CDR1 SGHVS and CDR2 FQNEAQ. The CDR3 length is 15 residues. Written as DNA, the CDR3 is TGTGCCAGCAGCTTACAGGGGGAGTGGGGGAATGAGCAGTTCTTC. Translating it yields CASSLQGEWGNEQFF.

This chain connects TRBV7-2 to TRBJ2-3, with 13 bases aligning to TRBD2. V lost 5 bases, J lost 6 bases, and 8 bases stayed unmatched. CDR1 is SGHTA, CDR2 FQGNSA, per germline. The CDR3 consists of 16 residues. CDR3 sequence (DNA): TGTGCCAGCAGCCGCGGGACTAGCGGGAATCGGGATACGCAGTATTTT. Translation: CASSRGTSGNRDTQYF.

CDR3 in amino acids: CASSLVGDGYTF. The CDR3 DNA reads as TGTGCCAGCAGTTTAGTAGGGGATGGCTACACCTTC. The chain employs TRBV28 and TRBJ1-2, with D possibly matching TRBD1 (5 bases). Germline values: CDR1 MDHEN, CDR2 SYDVKM. CDR3 length: 12 amino acids. V dropped 2 bases and J dropped 6 bases, with 7 bases sitting between them.

The V call is TRBV5-1, the J call TRBJ1-2; 9 positions agree with TRBD1. V lost 2 bases and J lost 8; bases outside the gene matches: 10. Germline assignment: CDR1 SGHRS and CDR2 YFSETQ. The CDR3 covers 15 residues. CDR3 amino acids: CASSFYGDRERGYTF. The DNA of the CDR3 is TGCGCCAGCAGCTTCTACGGGGACAGGGAACGGGGCTACACCTTC.

The V and J genes are TRBV19 and TRBJ1-6; 9 nucleotides agree with TRBD1. The CDR3 extends over 16 amino acids. Germline assignment: CDR1 LNHDA and CDR2 SQIVND (reference sequence). Germline trimming cut 10 bases from V and 3 bases from J; bases unmatched to any gene: 10. DNA of the CDR3: TGTGCCATATTCCGGGACAGGGACCTCTATAATTCACCCCTCCACTTT. Translation: CAIFRDRDLYNSPLHF.

The chain has TRBV5-1 and TRBJ2-5, with D hard to call. Trimming cost V 3 bases and J 4 bases, with 7 bases left between them. The CDR3 totals 12 residues. Germline V gene data show CDR1 as SGHRS and CDR2 as YFSETQ. The CDR3 DNA reads as TGCGCCAGCAGCTCTAAGGGAGAGACCCAGTACTTC. Protein product: CASSSKGETQYF.

The chain couples TRBV12-3 or TRBV12-4 to TRBJ1-5; D is unresolved. The CDR3 has 13 residues. Deletions cut 3 bases from V and 7 bases from J, with 10 bases between. This CDR3 reads CASSFNRIQPQHF. The CDR3 region has the DNA TGTGCCAGCAGTTTCAACAGAATACAGCCCCAGCATTTT.

V usage is TRBV30 and J usage is TRBJ2-1, with 10 bases fitting TRBD2. Germline-derived CDR1 and CDR2 are GTSNPN and SVGIG (reference sequence). V gave up 5 bases and J gave up 4 bases; unmatched junction bases: 5. This CDR3 has 14 residues. CDR3 sequence: CAWGTSGTYNEQFF. CDR3 coding DNA: TGTGCCTGGGGAACTAGCGGGACGTACAATGAGCAGTTCTTC.

The V call is TRBV5-1, the J call TRBJ2-3, with no clear D. Germline-derived CDR1 and CDR2 are SGHRS and YFSETQ. The CDR3 runs to 14 residues. The V end lost 1 base, the J end lost 2 bases, and 8 bases lay between the germline ends. The CDR3 sequence is CASSLYTSTDTQYF. CDR3 sequence (DNA): TGCGCCAGCAGCTTGTACACCTCCACAGATACGCAGTATTTT.